This T cell receptor beta chain was retrieved from a study of blood T cell repertoires in COVID-19. Study-level information: PBMCs, B-cell-depleted T cells, or T cells provided the cDNA or gDNA that made up the material.

Self-reported history from a screening survey and questionnaire set each donor's cohort. This clone was observed a few times. Original data processing: It was from reference gene primer amplification that nucleated cell counts were estimated. TCRdb keeps only in-frame clones here, not all; method: immunoSEQ multiplex PCR. V and J calls and clone size follow that table, whereas D and trimming were derived from the DNA. Found here are about 150,000 clones, roughly 87% of them singletons; the top ten hold under 4.5%. Germline assignment: CDR1 LNHDA and CDR2 SQIVND (reference sequence). This CDR3 is 13 amino acids long. The trim removed 2 bases at V and 5 bases at J, leaving 1 base unmatched.

V gene TRBV19 combines with J gene TRBJ2-3; 7 positions match TRBD2. This receptor was identified in a middle-aged woman who had been exposed to COVID-19. The sample was PBMCs or T cells enriched from blood (not recorded which). CDR3 residues: CASSISGEDTQYF. CDR3 in DNA: TGTGCCAGTAGTATAAGCGGGGAAGATACGCAGTATTTT.